The 27 T cell receptor beta chains below come from one sample, sequenced in a study of molecular identifiers for immune sequencing clone quantification. Using its own MiXCR run on the PCR reads, TCRdb lists one record per CDR3 protein. The sample carries approximately 630,000 distinct CDR3 sequences, about 25% recorded once. The sample comprised naive CD8+ T cells from blood, with Jurkat cell RNA spiked in. Documented subset: FACS-sorted CD8+CD4-CCR7+CD45RA+ naive T cells. The receptors derive from a human donor in good health. Some libraries in this study had Jurkat cell RNA spiked in.

There are a few counts of this clonotype. The rearrangement links TRBV6-4 to TRBJ2-3; TRBD2 agrees at 9 bases. CDR1 MRHNA and CDR2 SNTAGT come from the germline V gene. With V trimmed by 2 bases and J by 4 bases, 7 bases remained unmatched. This CDR3 has 16 residues. The CDR3, as DNA: TGTGCCAGCAGTGACAGGGCGGGAGGGCTCCCAGATACGCAGTATTTT. Translated, it gives CASSDRAGGLPDTQYF.

This sequence joins TRBV27 and TRBJ1-4; D not certain. Germline-derived CDR1 and CDR2 are MNHEY and SMNVEV (reference sequence). With 6 bases removed from V and 3 bases from J, the gap between germline ends came to 11 bases. The CDR3 consists of 14 residues. CDR3 in amino acids: CASSPSGSNEKLFF. CDR3 bases: TGTGCCAGCAGCCCCAGCGGGTCTAATGAAAAACTGTTTTTT.

This clonotype was picked up many times. The chain uses TRBV7-9 and TRBJ1-3, with D possibly matching TRBD1 (6 bases). The V gene's germline CDR1 is SEHNR and CDR2 FQNEAQ (reference sequence). V lost 5 bases and J lost 2, with 19 bases in between. CDR3 length: 17 amino acids. The CDR3 sequence is CASSQEGGIIPGNTIYF. The CDR3 nucleotides read TGTGCCAGCAGCCAAGAGGGGGGAATTATCCCTGGAAACACCATATATTTT.

The sample holds a few counts of this clonotype. The genes are TRBV6-2 or TRBV6-3 and TRBJ2-7, with 8 bases aligning to TRBD1. This CDR3 is 14 amino acids long. The ends lost 4 bases at V and 3 bases at J; junction bases unmatched: 5. CDR1 and CDR2 from the germline V gene are MNHEY and SVGEGT. CDR3 amino acids: CASSFWTGHYEQYF. The CDR3 DNA sequence: TGTGCCAGCAGTTTTTGGACAGGGCACTACGAGCAGTACTTC.

This clonotype showed up just a few times. The J gene is TRBJ1-2, the V gene TRBV5-4; no clear D gene. Germline V CDR1 and CDR2: SGHNT, YYREEE (reference sequence). V dropped 0 bases and J dropped 1 base, with 10 bases sitting between them. This CDR3 is 15 amino acids long. CDR3 in DNA: TGTGCCAGCAGCTTGGGGCAGGTTCTTAACTATGGCTACACCTTC. Amino acid sequence: CASSLGQVLNYGYTF.

This clonotype was picked up a small number of times. The gene calls are TRBV4-3 and TRBJ1-2; 8 nucleotides agree with TRBD1. The CDR3 consists of 15 residues. With 2 bases clipped from V and 5 bases from J, the junction kept 7 bases outside the gene matches. Per the germline V gene, CDR1 is LGHNA and CDR2 is YSLEER. CDR3 amino acids: CASSQQRTGRYGYTF. The DNA of the CDR3 is TGCGCCAGCAGCCAACAAAGGACAGGGAGATATGGCTACACCTTC.

Details on this clonotype: This is likely a read error, given that the CDR3 carries no conserved phenylalanine or tryptophan at its end. The rearrangement links TRBV7-2 to TRBJ2-3, with D maybe TRBD2 (6 bases). The germline V gene encodes CDR1 SGHTA and CDR2 FQGNSA. The CDR3 consists of 14 residues. Trimming shortened V by 5 bases and J by 5 bases, and 14 bases separated the two germline ends. DNA for the CDR3: TGTGCCAGCAGCCATTTGACTAGGGGAGATACGCAGTATCTT. Protein product: CASSHLTRGDTQYL.

Details on this clonotype: Sequence at one end of the junction differs from germline and may be a read error. The chain couples TRBV12-3 or TRBV12-4 to TRBJ2-3, with a tentative D call TRBD2 (5 bases). The CDR3 is 13 amino acids. CDR3 amino acids: CASSFSSTDTQCF. Here the CDR3 DNA reads TGTGCCAGCAGTTTTTCTAGCACAGATACGCAGTGTTTT.

This clonotype has at least ten counts. This rearrangement joins TRBV7-9 to TRBJ2-7; D may be TRBD1 or TRBD2 (5 bases each). Germline lookup yields CDR1 SEHNR and CDR2 FQNEAQ (reference sequence). The CDR3 runs to 14 residues. V dropped 1 base and J dropped 5 bases, with 12 bases sitting between them. The CDR3: CASSLVLGVHEQYF. The CDR3 nucleotides are TGTGCCAGCAGCTTAGTTTTGGGGGTCCACGAGCAGTACTTC.

Regarding this clonotype: A much more abundant neighbour one base away suggests this may be a read error. The CDR3 DNA sequence: TGTGCCAGCAGTTCCGCACTAGACGGGTCTCCCTACGAGCAGTACTTC. It translates to CASSSALDGSPYEQYF. The gene calls are TRBV28 and TRBJ2-7, with D possibly being TRBD2 (5 bases). The germline V and J ends were trimmed by 4 bases and 2 bases, with 18 bases remaining between them. The CDR3 has 16 residues. Per the germline V gene, CDR1 is MDHEN and CDR2 is SYDVKM. Drawing the rest from reference TRBV28 and TRBJ2-7, the complete variable domain is DVKVTQSSRYLVKRTGEKVFLECVQDMDHENMFWYRQDPGLGLRLIYFSYDVKMKEKGDIPEGYSVSREKKERFSLILESASTNQTSMYLCASSSALDGSPYEQYFGPGTRLTVT.

This clonotype was counted many times. V gene TRBV15 combines with J gene TRBJ2-1, with D possibly being TRBD1 or TRBD2 (6 bases each). CDR1 LNHNV and CDR2 YYDKDF come from the germline V gene (reference sequence). V shed 0 bases and J shed 0 bases, with 9 bases lying between them. The CDR3 runs to 16 residues. The CDR3 reads CATSRDRGLSYNEQFF. In DNA, the CDR3 is TGTGCCACCAGCAGAGACAGGGGACTCTCCTACAATGAGCAGTTCTTC. Drawing the rest from reference TRBV15 and TRBJ2-1, the complete variable domain is DAMVIQNPRYQVTQFGKPVTLSCSQTLNHNVMYWYQQKSSQAPKLLFHYYDKDFNNEADTPDNFQSRRPNTSFCFLDIRSPGLGDTAMYLCATSRDRGLSYNEQFFGPGTRLTVL.

V gene TRBV12-3 or TRBV12-4 combines with J gene TRBJ1-1; unclear D gene. Trimming removed 3 bases at V and 1 base at J, with 9 bases between. This CDR3 spans 14 amino acids. The CDR3 DNA reads TGTGCCAGCAGTTTTTTTAAGGGGAACACTGAAGCTTTCTTT. Its translation is CASSFFKGNTEAFF.

This clonotype was picked up a small number of times. The V gene is TRBV9, the J gene TRBJ1-1; D is uncertain. The V end lost 4 bases, the J end lost 1 base, and 8 bases lay between the germline ends. The germline CDR1 and CDR2 sequences are SGDLS and YYNGEE. The CDR3 loop spans 13 amino acids. CDR3 DNA sequence: TGTGCCAGCAGCTATGACGCGAACACTGAAGCTTTCTTT. Its protein product is CASSYDANTEAFF.

Remarks on this clonotype: This clone may be a read error of a much larger clone one base away. The rearrangement links TRBV14 to TRBJ1-2; possible D gene TRBD1, 5 bases. V was clipped by 7 bases and J by 7 bases, with 22 bases between them. The CDR3 has 15 amino acids. CDR1 SGHDN and CDR2 FVKESK come from the germline V gene. The CDR3 DNA reads as TGTGCCAGCACCCCAATCGGGACTCGTCTGAGTGGCTACACCTTC. It yields the protein CASTPIGTRLSGYTF. The full variable domain, completed using reference TRBV14 and TRBJ1-2, is EAGVTQFPSHSVIEKGQTVTLRCDPISGHDNLYWYRRVMGKEIKFLLHFVKESKQDESGMPNNRFLAERTGGTYSTLKVQPAELEDSGVYFCASTPIGTRLSGYTFGSGTRLTVV.

The chain couples TRBV20-1 to TRBJ2-3; D is uncertain. Trimming took 1 base from V and 2 from J, leaving 16 bases between them. CDR1 DFQATT and CDR2 SNEGSKA come from the germline V gene (reference sequence). This CDR3 has 16 amino acids. In DNA form, the CDR3 reads TGCAGTGCTAGAGTGCTAGGAACCACCACCACAGATACGCAGTATTTT. Residues: CSARVLGTTTTDTQYF.

The chain has TRBV11-2 and TRBJ2-7, with D possibly being TRBD1 (6 bases). Germline V gives CDR1 SGHAT, CDR2 FQNNGV. This CDR3 has 15 amino acids. The germline V and J ends were trimmed by 5 bases and 4 bases, with 18 bases remaining between them. CDR3 nucleotide sequence: TGTGCCAGCAGCCTCCTCCAACAGGGCCCGTACGAGCAGTACTTC. Translated, it gives CASSLLQQGPYEQYF.

This clonotype was found many times. The chain carries TRBV7-9 and TRBJ1-1; a possible D gene is TRBD1 (5 bases). V was cut by 6 bases and J by 4 bases, with 15 bases left in between. CDR1 is SEHNR and CDR2 is FQNEAQ in the germline V gene (reference sequence). The CDR3 is 14 residues long. As DNA, the CDR3 is TGTGCCAGCAGTCCTCCAGGGAGTAGCACTGAAGCTTTCTTT. Protein: CASSPPGSSTEAFF.

The chain carries TRBV6-6 and TRBJ2-3, with TRBD2 matching over 12 bases. The CDR3 is 18 amino acids. The junction had 10 bases not matched to a gene; V was cut back by 5 bases and J by 1 base. The V gene's germline CDR1 is MNHNY and CDR2 SVGAGI (reference sequence). CDR3 nucleotide sequence: TGTGCCAGCAGTACATTTGGACTAGCGGGAACTGGCACAGATACGCAGTATTTT. Its translation: CASSTFGLAGTGTDTQYF.

This chain joins TRBV27 and TRBJ2-2; D possibly matches TRBD1 or TRBD2 (5 bases each). Germline values: CDR1 MNHEY, CDR2 SMNVEV (reference sequence). This CDR3 has 15 residues. Trimming pared 4 bases from V and 2 bases from J, leaving 11 bases between. CDR3 DNA sequence: TGTGCCAGCAGTTGGGGACCGAGAAACACCGGGGAGCTGTTTTTT. Protein: CASSWGPRNTGELFF.

This clonotype was counted many times. The rearrangement joins TRBV7-2 to TRBJ1-2; 7 bases agree with TRBD1. In germline, CDR1 is SGHTA, CDR2 FQGNSA. Trimming removed 2 bases from V and 3 bases from J; junction bases left unmatched: 15. The CDR3 spans 18 residues. CDR3 nucleotide sequence: TGTGCCAGCAGCTTATCATCGAGAGTGTCAGGGGGGGACTATGGCTACACCTTC. Its protein product is CASSLSSRVSGGDYGYTF.

The CDR3 DNA is TGTGCCAGCAGCCAGAAGGGGAACACTGAAGCTTTCTTT. This codes for CASSQKGNTEAFF. This chain uses TRBV4-2 with TRBJ1-1, with no clear D. The germline V gene encodes CDR1 LGHNA and CDR2 YNFKEQ. The ends were cut back, 3 bases at V and 1 base at J, with 6 bases in the middle. The CDR3 length is 13 residues.

This clonotype was seen a few times. V usage is TRBV6-6 and J usage is TRBJ1-3; D is possibly TRBD1 (6 bases). The CDR3 totals 16 residues. V dropped 6 bases and J dropped 4 bases, with 19 bases sitting between them. Germline V lookup: CDR1 MNHNY, CDR2 SVGAGI (reference sequence). The CDR3 DNA reads TGTGCCAGCAGCAATACGGCGGGGGGCCTAGGAAACACCATATATTTT. Translated: CASSNTAGGLGNTIYF.

Worth noting for this clonotype: A clone one base away is much larger, so this may be a read error. The gene calls are TRBV7-9 and TRBJ2-5; 7 nucleotides match TRBD2. Looked up from germline, CDR1 is SEHNR and CDR2 is FQNEAQ (reference sequence). The length of the CDR3 is 16 residues. Unmatched junction bases numbered 11, after V lost 3 bases and J lost 4 bases. Written as DNA, the CDR3 is TGTGCCAGCAGCTTCTCGTGGGAGGGCTATAGAGAGACCCAGTACTTC. This translates into CASSFSWEGYRETQYF.

This clonotype was counted between two and nine times. The CDR3 bases are TGTGCCAGCACTTCGGGACAGGGGGCTTGGGGCTACACCTTC. This sequence encodes CASTSGQGAWGYTF. The rearrangement joins TRBV28 to TRBJ1-2; 12 bases agree with TRBD1. V shed 7 bases, J shed 8 bases, and the junction held 8 bases outside the gene matches. The CDR3 contains 14 residues. Germline V gene lookup returns CDR1 MDHEN and CDR2 SYDVKM.

The chain links TRBV28 to TRBJ2-1, with 14 positions matching TRBD2. The trim removed 3 bases at V and 8 bases at J, leaving 9 bases unmatched. Germline CDR1 MDHEN, CDR2 SYDVKM. The CDR3 has 17 amino acids. The CDR3 sequence: CASSFRTSGRQDDEQFF. As DNA, the CDR3 is TGTGCCAGCAGTTTCCGGACTAGCGGGAGGCAGGACGATGAGCAGTTCTTC.

This clonotype was picked up a small number of times. The chain combines TRBV12-3 or TRBV12-4 with TRBJ2-1; a weak D match, TRBD1 (5 bases). Trimming stripped 8 bases from V and 2 bases from J, with 16 bases between. This CDR3 comprises 15 residues. The CDR3 DNA follows: TGTGCCAGCCAGGCATGGGGCAGTACCTACAATGAGCAGTTCTTC. Protein: CASQAWGSTYNEQFF.

A word on this clonotype: One end of the junction is discordant with germline, which a read error may explain. The rearrangement uses TRBV4-3 and TRBJ1-2, with D perhaps matching TRBD1 (5 bases). The V gene's germline CDR1 is LGHNA and CDR2 YSLEER. The length of the CDR3 is 16 residues. The CDR3 DNA follows: TGCGCCCGCAGCCAAGCTCGGGGCGGAAGTAACTATGGCTACACCTTC. It is translated as CARSQARGGSNYGYTF.